Listed here are 25 T cell receptor beta chains from one sample, sequenced in a study of tumor-infiltrating lymphocytes in primary liver carcinoma. The study extracted blood RNA from unsorted whole blood and also extracted germline DNA. A constant-region primer served to make TCR beta cDNA from 500 to 550 ng total RNA. For TCR beta, libraries were produced by three nested multiplex PCR rounds using slightly modified ARM-PCR. Each of the first two PCR rounds ran roughly 9 cycles with TRBV1-TRBV30 forward and C-beta reverse primers. MiXCR, applied by TCRdb to the multiplex PCR reads, yields one record per CDR3 protein. This table holds approximately 300,000 distinct CDR3 sequences, approximately 60% found once. The sample comprised peripheral blood. Every receptor here comes from a man in his forties or fifties with primary liver carcinoma and hepatitis B virus infection.

Turning to this clonotype: A much larger clone sits a single nucleotide away, making a read error possible. The chain combines TRBV12-3 or TRBV12-4 with TRBJ2-1; 13 bases are a match to TRBD2. The CDR3 spans 14 residues. CDR3 DNA: TGTGCCAGCAGAGGACTAGCGGGAGTTAATGAGAAGTTCTTC. Translation gives CASRGLAGVNEKFF.

A few counts support this clonotype. The rearrangement links TRBV5-6 to TRBJ1-5, with D unresolved. Per germline, CDR1 SGHDT and CDR2 YYEEEE. Trimming removed 2 bases at V and 6 bases at J, with 6 bases between. The CDR3 sequence is 12 residues long. The CDR3 spells CASSFIGQPQHF. DNA for the CDR3: TGTGCCAGCAGCTTCATCGGTCAGCCCCAGCATTTT.

This clonotype was detected many times. V gene TRBV6-5 combines with J gene TRBJ2-1; TRBD1 is a possible D gene (6 bases). Trimming removed 6 bases from V and 10 bases from J, with 19 bases in between. This CDR3 comprises 14 residues. Germline V gene lookup returns CDR1 MNHEY and CDR2 SVGAGI. CDR3 amino acids: CASSTPYRDGEQFF. Here the CDR3 DNA reads TGTGCCAGCAGCACCCCATACAGGGACGGCGAGCAGTTCTTC.

Concerning this clonotype itself: The CDR3 does not close with the conserved phenylalanine or tryptophan, likely indicating a read error. The chain links TRBV12-3 or TRBV12-4 to TRBJ2-3; possible D gene TRBD1, 6 bases. V lost 7 bases, J lost 6 bases, and 17 bases lay in between. The CDR3 covers 14 residues. CDR3 sequence (DNA): TGTGCCAGCACCCCGGGACACACGCACGATACGCAGTATCTT. This sequence encodes CASTPGHTHDTQYL.

About this clonotype itself: One base away lies a much larger clone, so this may be a sequencing read error. Written as DNA, the CDR3 is TGTGCCAGCAGTTTAATAGGAGCCGGGGAGCTGTTTTTT. Its translation: CASSLIGAGELFF. V usage is TRBV12-3 or TRBV12-4 and J usage is TRBJ2-2; D is uncertain. The V end lost 2 bases, the J end lost 6 bases, and 7 bases lay between the germline ends. The CDR3 is 13 amino acids.

The chain carries TRBV6-5 and TRBJ2-7; D may be TRBD2 (6 bases). The CDR3 covers 15 residues. From germline, CDR1 is MNHEY and CDR2 SVGAGI. V lost 2 bases and J 5 bases, leaving 16 bases between the germline ends. Here the CDR3 DNA reads TGTGCCAGCAGTTACGCTAGACTAGGAACTAACGAGCAGTACTTC. Its translation: CASSYARLGTNEQYF.

The genes are TRBV30 and TRBJ1-1; D uncertain. This CDR3 comprises 10 residues. V was pared by 1 base and J by 6 bases, with 3 bases between. The germline gives CDR1 GTSNPN, CDR2 SVGIG (reference sequence). The CDR3 protein is CAWSGAEAFF. The CDR3 DNA reads TGTGCCTGGAGTGGTGCTGAAGCTTTCTTT.

The chain couples TRBV6-6 to TRBJ1-4; D is ambiguous. The CDR3 loop spans 14 amino acids. Germline loops: CDR1 MNHNY, CDR2 SVGAGI (reference sequence). V gave up 8 bases and J gave up 5 bases, with 15 bases separating them. The DNA of the CDR3 is TGTGCCAGCCGCTCGGGTGAGGGCAATGAAAAACTGTTTTTT. Translated: CASRSGEGNEKLFF.

This clonotype has a handful of counts. The CDR3, as DNA: TGTGCCAGCAGCCTAGCCGGGGGCCGAAGCACAGATACGCAGTATTTT. Translation: CASSLAGGRSTDTQYF. This sequence joins TRBV28 and TRBJ2-3; either TRBD1 or TRBD2 may fit D (6 bases each). V dropped 6 bases and J dropped 0 bases, with 16 bases sitting between them. Germline CDR1 MDHEN, CDR2 SYDVKM. This CDR3 contains 16 residues. Using reference TRBV28 and TRBJ2-3 for the parts outside the CDR3, the full variable domain is DVKVTQSSRYLVKRTGEKVFLECVQDMDHENMFWYRQDPGLGLRLIYFSYDVKMKEKGDIPEGYSVSREKKERFSLILESASTNQTSMYLCASSLAGGRSTDTQYFGPGTRLTVL.

This clonotype was observed a handful of times. The chain carries TRBV5-1 and TRBJ1-2, with 10 bases lining up with TRBD1. This CDR3 spans 11 amino acids. The ends lost 5 bases at V and 8 bases at J; junction bases unmatched: 0. Germline loops: CDR1 SGHRS, CDR2 YFSETQ. CDR3: CASRTGGGYTF. DNA for the CDR3: TGCGCCAGCAGGACAGGGGGCGGCTACACCTTC. The entire variable domain, with the rest obtained from reference TRBV5-1 and TRBJ1-2, is as follows: KAGVTQTPRYLIKTRGQQVTLSCSPISGHRSVSWYQQTPGQGLQFLFEYFSETQRNKGNFPGRFSGRQFSNSRSEMNVSTLELGDSALYLCASRTGGGYTFGSGTRLTVV.

A remark on this clonotype: This may arise from a read error, as a much more abundant clone is one base away. This chain links TRBV6-1 with TRBJ2-2; TRBD1 aligns across 8 bases. The CDR3 extends over 14 amino acids. The germline V gene encodes CDR1 MNHNS and CDR2 SASEGT. The CDR3 is CTSTGQANTGELFF. In DNA form, the CDR3 reads TGTACCAGCACGGGACAGGCGAACACCGGGGAGCTGTTTTTT.

The chain combines TRBV28 with TRBJ1-2; D not resolved. The CDR3 runs to 11 residues. Trimming shortened V by 6 bases and J by 4 bases, and 6 bases separated the two germline ends. Per germline, CDR1 MDHEN and CDR2 SYDVKM. This CDR3 reads CASSDRYGYTF. The CDR3 region has the DNA TGTGCCAGCAGCGATCGCTATGGCTACACCTTC.

This sequence joins TRBV30 and TRBJ1-2, with D possibly being TRBD1 (6 bases). V shed 8 bases and J shed 8 bases, with 18 bases lying between them. The length of the CDR3 is 12 residues. Germline V gives CDR1 GTSNPN, CDR2 SVGIG (reference sequence). The CDR3 region is CATPVGAGGYTF. The CDR3 region has the DNA TGTGCCACCCCCGTGGGGGCAGGAGGCTACACCTTC.

With respect to this clonotype: A clone one base away is much larger, so this may be a read error. This rearrangement joins TRBV6-5 to TRBJ2-6, with D tentatively TRBD1 (6 bases). Looked up from germline, CDR1 is MNHEY and CDR2 is SVGAGI. CDR3 length: 15 residues. The CDR3 sequence is CASRSAGVGANVPTF. In DNA form, the CDR3 reads TGTGCCAGCAGGTCGGCAGGGGTTGGGGCCAACGTCCCGACTTTC.

This clonotype occurred many times. The V and J genes are TRBV5-6 and TRBJ1-4; D is unclear. Trimming took 1 base from V and 6 from J, leaving 13 bases between them. Germline assignment: CDR1 SGHDT and CDR2 YYEEEE. CDR3 length: 15 amino acids. The CDR3 is CASSLRAGYDEKLFF. CDR3 coding DNA: TGTGCCAGCAGCTTGAGGGCAGGCTACGATGAAAAACTGTTTTTT.

The rearrangement joins TRBV6-6 to TRBJ2-1; TRBD2 is a possible D gene (5 bases). This CDR3 has 15 amino acids. Germline CDR1 is MNHNY and CDR2 is SVGAGI (reference sequence). Trimming shortened V by 9 bases and J by 4 bases, and 19 bases separated the two germline ends. Written as DNA, the CDR3 is TGTGCCAGTCAAGAAGCCGAGCGGCCTTACAATGAGCAGTTCTTC. It codes for CASQEAERPYNEQFF.

J is TRBJ2-7 and V is TRBV28, with 11 nucleotides matching TRBD1. This CDR3 spans 13 amino acids. Germline V gene sequence: CDR1 MDHEN, CDR2 SYDVKM. The chain's CDR3 is CVYGDRGSYEQYF. CDR3 coding DNA: TGTGTCTACGGGGACAGGGGGTCCTACGAGCAGTACTTC.

Concerning this clonotype: At one of its ends the junction is not consistent with the germline gene, which may arise from a read error. The V call is TRBV5-4, the J call TRBJ2-5, with unresolved D. The CDR3 is 14 residues long. Germline assignment: CDR1 SGHNT and CDR2 YYREEE (reference sequence). CDR3 DNA sequence: TGTGCCAGCAGCTTGGAAACAGACCAAGAGAGCCAGTACTTC. Its protein product is CASSLETDQESQYF.

This clonotype came up many times. The J gene is TRBJ2-2, the V gene TRBV11-1; perhaps TRBD2 as D (6 bases). The CDR3 is 16 amino acids. V lost 5 bases, J lost 4 bases, and 17 bases lay in between. Germline V gene lookup returns CDR1 SGHAT and CDR2 FQDESV (reference sequence). CDR3 residues: CASSPEGQGGTGELFF. DNA of the CDR3: TGTGCCAGCAGCCCCGAGGGGCAGGGAGGCACCGGGGAGCTGTTTTTT.

In this sample, this clonotype turned up once. It is likely a read error, because the conserved phenylalanine at the end of the CDR3 is missing. The gene calls are TRBV11-1 and TRBJ2-7; D tentatively reads TRBD1 or TRBD2 (5 bases each). The germline V gene encodes CDR1 SGHAT and CDR2 FQDESV (reference sequence). V lost 5 bases to trimming and J lost 2 bases, with 16 bases between them. The length of the CDR3 is 15 residues. DNA of the CDR3: TGTGCCAGCAGCGTCCGTTTGTCGGGACCCTACGAGCAGTACCTC. As protein: CASSVRLSGPYEQYL.

In its sample, this clonotype was seen a few times. A much larger clone sits a single nucleotide away, making a read error possible. The chain links TRBV6-5 to TRBJ2-7; tentatively, D is TRBD1 or TRBD2 (5 bases each). The CDR3 has 13 residues. In germline, CDR1 is MNHEY, CDR2 SVGAGI. The CDR3 region is CANSRQRAYEQYF. The CDR3 DNA reads TGTGCCAACAGTCGACAGAGGGCCTACGAGCAGTACTTC.

To note about this clonotype: Mismatch with germline at one junction end may stem from a read error. The chain carries TRBV10-3 and TRBJ1-4; no firm D call. Germline assignment: CDR1 ENHRY and CDR2 SYGVKD. The CDR3 loop spans 13 amino acids. The CDR3 region is CAAGSGFNVKLFF. The CDR3 DNA sequence: TGTGCCGCCGGGTCGGGCTTTAATGTAAAACTGTTTTTT.

This clonotype was seen only a few times. The rearrangement uses TRBV5-4 and TRBJ2-6; D might be TRBD1 (5 bases). V lost 0 bases and J 2 bases, leaving 6 bases between the germline ends. Germline CDR1 reads SGHNT; CDR2 reads YYREEE (reference sequence). This CDR3 has 15 residues. CDR3 loop: CASSLVGAGANVLTF. The DNA for the CDR3 is TGTGCCAGCAGCTTGGTAGGGGCTGGGGCCAACGTCCTGACTTTC.

This clonotype showed up many times. The V gene is TRBV6-2 or TRBV6-3, the J gene TRBJ2-3, with TRBD2 as a possible D gene (6 bases). Trimming cost V 6 bases and J 5 bases, with 12 bases left between them. The germline CDR1 and CDR2 sequences are MNHEY and SVGEGT. There are 13 residues in the CDR3. The CDR3 region has the DNA TGTGCCAGCAGGCCCCTGGGAGGAGATACGCAGTATTTT. Residues: CASRPLGGDTQYF.

This clonotype was seen at least ten times. This chain connects TRBV5-1 to TRBJ2-5, with TRBD1 as a possible D gene (6 bases). The CDR3 length is 14 residues. V was cut by 2 bases and J by 3 bases, with 11 bases left in between. CDR1 and CDR2 from the germline V gene are SGHRS and YFSETQ. DNA of the CDR3: TGCGCCAGCAGCTTAGGGGGTTTCAAAGAGACCCAGTACTTC. Its translation is CASSLGGFKETQYF.